Listed here are 22 T cell receptor beta chains from one sample, sequenced in a study of T cell responses to AZD1222 COVID-19 vaccine (dated by TCRdb to 2020 to 2023). The time point tag for this specimen amounts to: about 28 days (+/-7) after the second vaccine dose. The library relied on the immunoSEQ multiplex PCR assay. TCRdb's version of the immuneACCESS table is confined to in-frame rearrangements and falls short of the full clone set. An unresolved V gene accounts for under half of the shortfall where checked; the remainder is of unknown origin. The sample table shows about 60,000 clones, and around 80% are seen once. 3% to 4% of the sample belongs to the ten largest clones. Sequenced material: peripheral blood, taken 28 days after the second AZD1222 dose. These receptors were obtained from an adult who received the AZD1222 COVID-19 vaccine.

The chain combines TRBV10-3 with TRBJ1-1; 7 nucleotides align to TRBD1. The CDR3 covers 15 residues. CDR1 is ENHRY and CDR2 is SYGVKD in the germline V gene. V shed 7 bases, J shed 4 bases, and the junction held 12 bases outside the gene matches. DNA of the CDR3: TGTGCCATCACCTTGACCGACAGGGAGGGCACTGAAGCTTTCTTT. It translates to CAITLTDREGTEAFF.

This chain links TRBV5-1 with TRBJ2-7; 7 bases map to TRBD1. The CDR3 contains 17 residues. J gave up 5 bases and V 5 bases, and 19 bases lay outside the gene matches. Per germline, CDR1 SGHRS and CDR2 YFSETQ. The CDR3 bases are TGCGCCAGCAGACCCAACCGACAGGGTCTGGCTATCGACGAGCAGTACTTC. The encoded protein is CASRPNRQGLAIDEQYF.

This clone was recorded once. The V gene is TRBV19, the J gene TRBJ1-1, with 8 nucleotides matching TRBD1. After removal of 6 bases from V and 4 bases from J, the junction contained 19 bases not matched to a gene. CDR3 length equals 18 residues. In germline, CDR1 is LNHDA, CDR2 SQIVND (reference sequence). The DNA for the CDR3 is TGTGCCAGTAGCCGGTTGGGCGGACAGGGACGTTCGGGCACTGAAGCTTTCTTT. Amino acid sequence: CASSRLGGQGRSGTEAFF.

The V and J genes are TRBV5-1 and TRBJ2-5; unclear D gene. The germline V gene encodes CDR1 SGHRS and CDR2 YFSETQ. The CDR3 contains 15 residues. V lost 0 bases, J lost 4 bases, and 13 bases lay in between. CDR3 region: CASSLGPGLGETQYF. The CDR3 DNA reads as TGCGCCAGCAGCTTGGGCCCGGGTCTGGGAGAGACCCAGTACTTC.

The rearrangement joins TRBV29-1 to TRBJ2-1; 9 bases agree with TRBD1. The germline gives CDR1 SQVTM, CDR2 ANQGSEA. J gave up 13 bases and V 6 bases, and 13 bases lay outside the gene matches. The CDR3 is 13 amino acids. The CDR3 DNA follows: TGCAGCGTGAACCCACAGGGGGCGTATCGTCAGTTCTTC. Translating it yields CSVNPQGAYRQFF.

In its sample, this clone was seen once. The chain recombines TRBV7-6 with TRBJ2-5; D not resolved. CDR3 length: 12 amino acids. V was cut by 5 bases and J by 4 bases, with 8 bases left in between. Per the germline V gene, CDR1 is SGHVS and CDR2 is FNYEAQ. The CDR3 nucleotides are TGTGCCAGCAGCCAAGAAGGAGAGACCCAGTACTTC. Translating it yields CASSQEGETQYF.

This chain connects TRBV6-1 to TRBJ1-1; D unclear. Germline V lookup: CDR1 MNHNS, CDR2 SASEGT. V was shortened by 5 bases and J by 1 base, with 8 bases between the two germline ends. The CDR3 runs to 13 residues. Written as DNA, the CDR3 is TGTGCCAGCAGTACCCAACAGAACACTGAAGCTTTCTTT. Residues: CASSTQQNTEAFF.

The chain has TRBV2 and TRBJ1-2; D gene ambiguous. Looked up from germline, CDR1 is SNHLY and CDR2 is FYNNEI. This CDR3 is built from 13 residues. Trimming stripped 1 base from V and 8 bases from J, with 11 bases between. The CDR3 spells CASSEEGFWGYTF. CDR3 DNA: TGTGCCAGCAGTGAAGAGGGTTTTTGGGGCTACACCTTC.

V and J are TRBV9 and TRBJ2-1; 8 bases agree with TRBD1. Germline trimming cut 3 bases from V and 9 bases from J; bases unmatched to any gene: 5. The length of the CDR3 is 13 residues. Germline V gene lookup returns CDR1 SGDLS and CDR2 YYNGEE. The CDR3 protein is CASSATGTGEQFF. The CDR3 bases are TGTGCCAGCAGCGCGACAGGGACAGGTGAGCAGTTCTTC.

The rearrangement links TRBV6-5 to TRBJ1-6; 7 nucleotides match TRBD1. The length of the CDR3 is 14 residues. With 6 bases clipped from V and 3 bases from J, the junction kept 2 bases outside the gene matches. Per the germline V gene, CDR1 is MNHEY and CDR2 is SVGAGI. The CDR3: CASRTGNYNSPLHF. In DNA, the CDR3 is TGTGCCAGCAGGACAGGGAACTATAATTCACCCCTCCACTTT.

This chain joins TRBV5-4 and TRBJ2-5; D remains ambiguous. Between the trimmed V and J ends, which lost 1 base and 2 bases, there was a span of 12 bases. The CDR3 loop spans 15 amino acids. Germline assignment: CDR1 SGHNT and CDR2 YYREEE (reference sequence). CDR3 region: CASSLLSPQQETQYF. The CDR3 nucleotides are TGTGCCAGCAGCTTGTTATCCCCACAGCAAGAGACCCAGTACTTC.

This clone was detected once. CDR3 sequence: CASRVDRFNQPQHF. The CDR3 DNA sequence: TGTGCCAGCAGAGTGGACAGGTTCAATCAGCCCCAGCATTTT. The chain is built from TRBV28 and TRBJ1-5, with 7 bases that match TRBD1. CDR3 length: 14 amino acids. J gave up 3 bases and V 6 bases, and 5 bases lay outside the gene matches. The germline CDR1 and CDR2 sequences are MDHEN and SYDVKM.

The CDR3 DNA is TGTGCCAGCAGCCTAGACAGGTTTGGCTACGAGCAGTACTTC. Translation gives CASSLDRFGYEQYF. V and J are TRBV7-8 and TRBJ2-7, with a weak D call TRBD1 (6 bases). Germline lookup yields CDR1 SGHVS and CDR2 FQNEAQ. V dropped 5 bases and J dropped 3 bases, with 14 bases sitting between them. CDR3 length: 14 residues.

This chain joins TRBV2 and TRBJ1-3; no definite D call. Germline V gives CDR1 SNHLY, CDR2 FYNNEI. The CDR3 contains 12 residues. Trimming took off 7 bases at V and 4 bases at J, with 8 bases between the two ends. The CDR3, as DNA: TGTGCCAGCAATGCCGACGGAAACACCATATATTTT. Encoded protein: CASNADGNTIYF. Combining the CDR3 with reference TRBV2 and TRBJ1-3 gives the whole variable domain EPEVTQTPSHQVTQMGQEVILRCVPISNHLYFYWYRQILGQKVEFLVSFYNNEISEKSEIFDDQFSVERPDGSNFTLKIRSTKLEDSAMYFCASNADGNTIYFGEGSWLTVV.

The rearrangement joins TRBV9 to TRBJ2-7, with no clear D. The CDR3 runs to 14 residues. The ends were cut back, 1 base at V and 3 bases at J, with 11 bases in the middle. The germline V gene has CDR1 SGDLS and CDR2 YYNGEE. The CDR3 here is CASSVTSQNYEQYF. CDR3 DNA sequence: TGTGCCAGCAGCGTAACCTCCCAAAACTACGAGCAGTACTTC.

This clone appeared a single time. This chain uses TRBV19 with TRBJ2-3; 8 positions agree with TRBD2. The CDR3 consists of 14 residues. Trimming cost V 4 bases and J 7 bases; bases outside gene matches: 7. Germline CDR1 LNHDA, CDR2 SQIVND (reference sequence). The CDR3 loop is CASSTGRGGNTQYF. Here the CDR3 DNA reads TGTGCCAGTAGTACCGGACGGGGGGGTAATACGCAGTATTTT.

V is TRBV30 and J is TRBJ1-1, with D perhaps matching TRBD1 (6 bases). Trimming removed 5 bases at V and 7 bases at J, with 11 bases between. This CDR3 is built from 11 residues. From germline, CDR1 is GTSNPN and CDR2 SVGIG (reference sequence). The CDR3 coding sequence is TGTGCCTGGGGAGGGGGAGGTGAAGCTTTCTTT. Protein product: CAWGGGGEAFF.

This clone came up once. This chain connects TRBV2 to TRBJ1-5; D is unresolved. The germline V gene encodes CDR1 SNHLY and CDR2 FYNNEI. V was cut by 8 bases and J by 5 bases, with 10 bases left in between. The CDR3 is 12 amino acids. CDR3 bases: TGTGCCAGCGGTGGCGAAGATCAGCCCCAGCATTTT. It translates to CASGGEDQPQHF.

The DNA for the CDR3 is TGTGCCAGTAGGATGACAGGTTCCCTTACCTATGGCTACACCTTC. Translated, it gives CASRMTGSLTYGYTF. The chain employs TRBV19 and TRBJ1-2, with D maybe TRBD1 (6 bases). The germline gives CDR1 LNHDA, CDR2 SQIVND (reference sequence). This CDR3 has 15 residues. The germline V and J ends were trimmed by 6 bases and 4 bases, with 18 bases remaining between them.

CDR3 residues: CASRPTGAPTLHF. CDR3 in DNA: TGTGCCAGCCGCCCCACGGGGGCCCCGACCCTCCACTTT. V gene TRBV12-3 or TRBV12-4 combines with J gene TRBJ1-6; D is perhaps TRBD1 (6 bases). Trimming removed 8 bases from V and 14 bases from J, with 19 bases in between. CDR3 length: 13 amino acids.

This clone was counted a single time. The gene calls are TRBV18 and TRBJ1-5, with D uncertain. Germline-derived CDR1 and CDR2 are KGHSH and LQKENI. V lost 3 bases and J 5 bases, leaving 11 bases between the germline ends. The CDR3 has 14 residues. CDR3 loop: CASSPQDSDQPQHF. In DNA form, the CDR3 reads TGTGCCAGCTCACCTCAGGATTCTGATCAGCCCCAGCATTTT.

This chain connects TRBV5-6 to TRBJ2-4; D is perhaps TRBD1 or TRBD2 (5 bases each). Deletions cut 2 bases from V and 1 base from J, with 19 bases between. The CDR3 runs to 18 residues. Per the germline V gene, CDR1 is SGHDT and CDR2 is YYEEEE. The CDR3, as DNA: TGTGCCAGCAGCTTCCGGGACCCAGGAAGGGTGGCCAAAAACATTCAGTACTTC. Protein: CASSFRDPGRVAKNIQYF.